These 21 T cell receptor beta chains were sequenced from one sample in a study of blood T cells in healthy people across ages. It was with a sample-barcoded 5' primer and a J-beta primer mix that a second PCR of about 7 to 12 cycles was run. TCRdb itself ran the 5' RACE reads through MiXCR, one entry per CDR3 protein. The sample holds 1.5 million to 2 million distinct CDR3 sequences, 28% seen once. The source material was blood. The receptors come from a woman in her thirties in good health.

The CDR3 is CASSPSQDPYGYTF. The CDR3 coding sequence is TGTGCCAGCTCACCTTCCCAGGACCCATATGGCTACACCTTC. This chain links TRBV18 with TRBJ1-2; the D is unclear. Deletions cut 3 bases from V and 5 bases from J, with 13 bases between. The CDR3 runs 14 residues. Germline assignment: CDR1 KGHSH and CDR2 LQKENI.

In nucleotides, the CDR3 is TGTGCCAGCAGCTTAGCGGGGATTCCGGATACGCAGTATTTT. This sequence encodes CASSLAGIPDTQYF. The chain couples TRBV7-2 to TRBJ2-3, with D unclear. Per the germline V gene, CDR1 is SGHTA and CDR2 is FQGNSA. The V and J ends lost 0 bases and 6 bases respectively, with 10 bases between them. This CDR3 has 14 amino acids.

Regarding this clonotype: A single base separates this from a much larger clone, so it may be a read error. This chain connects TRBV7-2 to TRBJ2-1; 7 bases match TRBD1. The CDR3 runs to 15 residues. Germline CDR1 SGHTA, CDR2 FQGNSA. The J segment lost 3 bases and the V segment lost 2 bases, leaving 4 bases of the junction unmatched. The CDR3 region is CASSLRQGHYNEQFF. Here the CDR3 DNA reads TGTGCCAGCAGCTTAAGACAGGGTCACTACAATGAGCAGTTCTTC.

The table lists this clonotype with a few counts. This rearrangement joins TRBV9 to TRBJ2-7; 10 bases map to TRBD1. Trimming cost V 3 bases and J 2 bases; bases outside gene matches: 5. The CDR3 is 15 residues long. The V gene's germline CDR1 is SGDLS and CDR2 YYNGEE. Written as DNA, the CDR3 is TGTGCCAGCAGCGCAGGGACAGGGGCTACCTACGAGCAGTACTTC. This encodes CASSAGTGATYEQYF. Combining the CDR3 with reference TRBV9 and TRBJ2-7 gives the whole variable domain DSGVTQTPKHLITATGQRVTLRCSPRSGDLSVYWYQQSLDQGLQFLIQYYNGEERAKGNILERFSAQQFPDLHSELNLSSLELGDSALYFCASSAGTGATYEQYFGPGTRLTVT.

The CDR3, as DNA: TGTGCCAGCAGGTACGGGGCAGATACGCAGTATTTT. Protein: CASRYGADTQYF. The chain couples TRBV27 to TRBJ2-3; D perhaps matches TRBD2 (5 bases). CDR1 and CDR2 from the germline V gene are MNHEY and SMNVEV (reference sequence). The CDR3 spans 12 residues. The ends were cut back, 6 bases at V and 4 bases at J, with 8 bases in the middle.

The chain employs TRBV11-2 and TRBJ2-3; possibly TRBD2 for D (5 bases). Germline CDR1 and CDR2: SGHAT and FQNNGV. Trimming took off 5 bases at V and 0 bases at J, with 12 bases between the two ends. The CDR3 totals 15 residues. CDR3 protein: CASSRPGLSTDTQYF. DNA for the CDR3: TGTGCCAGCAGCCGCCCTGGACTGAGCACAGATACGCAGTATTTT.

The chain links TRBV15 to TRBJ2-7; D is perhaps TRBD2 (5 bases). The V gene's germline CDR1 is LNHNV and CDR2 YYDKDF (reference sequence). Deletions cut 5 bases from V and 7 bases from J, with 15 bases between. The CDR3 has 13 residues. CDR3 protein: CATSVGAYNEQYF. CDR3 DNA sequence: TGTGCCACCAGCGTGGGAGCCTACAATGAGCAGTACTTC.

This clonotype was seen only a few times. The rearrangement uses TRBV12-3 or TRBV12-4 and TRBJ1-2, with a possible D match to TRBD1 (5 bases). V dropped 7 bases and J dropped 4 bases, with 16 bases sitting between them. The CDR3 loop spans 14 amino acids. CDR3 DNA sequence: TGTGCCAGCACCCCAGACAGCCGGCTCTATGGCTACACCTTC. Amino acid sequence: CASTPDSRLYGYTF.

This clonotype was found a few times. V is TRBV9 and J is TRBJ2-1, with TRBD2 matching 13 bases. V shed 4 bases, J shed 5 bases, and the junction held 6 bases outside the gene matches. CDR1 and CDR2 (germline): SGDLS, YYNGEE. The CDR3 sequence is 16 residues long. The CDR3 nucleotides are TGTGCCAGCAGCCCGCGACTAGCGGGGGGTGACAATGAGCAGTTCTTC. As protein: CASSPRLAGGDNEQFF.

V and J are TRBV9 and TRBJ1-2; no definite D call. Trimming took off 3 bases at V and 8 bases at J, with 20 bases between the two ends. The CDR3 is 15 residues long. Germline CDR1 and CDR2: SGDLS and YYNGEE. CDR3 in amino acids: CASSGRTAGEYGYTF. The CDR3, as DNA: TGTGCCAGCAGCGGGAGGACCGCCGGGGAGTACGGCTACACCTTC.

This clonotype was recorded once. The rearrangement links TRBV20-1 to TRBJ2-1, with D maybe TRBD2 (6 bases). CDR1 is DFQATT, CDR2 SNEGSKA, per germline (reference sequence). CDR3 length equals 11 residues. V lost 5 bases and J 8 bases, leaving 10 bases between the germline ends. The CDR3 DNA follows: TGCAGTGCTTTCCTAGCGTATGAGCAGTTCTTC. This gives the protein CSAFLAYEQFF.

The chain is built from TRBV5-1 and TRBJ1-2; TRBD1 agrees at 8 bases. Germline CDR1 is SGHRS and CDR2 is YFSETQ. There are 12 residues in the CDR3. The V segment lost 4 bases and the J segment 7 bases; nucleotides outside the gene matches: 3. CDR3 amino acids: CASSAGQVGYTF. The CDR3 region has the DNA TGCGCCAGCAGCGCGGGACAGGTTGGCTACACCTTC. The variable domain in full, with the rest retrieved from reference TRBV5-1 and TRBJ1-2, is KAGVTQTPRYLIKTRGQQVTLSCSPISGHRSVSWYQQTPGQGLQFLFEYFSETQRNKGNFPGRFSGRQFSNSRSEMNVSTLELGDSALYLCASSAGQVGYTFGSGTRLTVV.

V is TRBV28 and J is TRBJ2-7; 9 bases align to TRBD1. The germline V gene encodes CDR1 MDHEN and CDR2 SYDVKM. J lost 9 bases, V lost 3 bases, and 12 bases had no gene match. This CDR3 contains 15 residues. The CDR3 spells CASSLGGTGIHGQYF. CDR3 nucleotide sequence: TGTGCCAGCAGTTTGGGCGGGACAGGGATCCACGGGCAGTACTTC.

Details on this clonotype: A much larger clone differs by one base, so this may be a read error. V gene TRBV9 combines with J gene TRBJ2-1, with 8 bases aligning to TRBD2. The V gene end was trimmed by 1 base and the J gene end by 13 bases; junction bases not matched to a gene: 13. The germline V gene encodes CDR1 SGDLS and CDR2 YYNGEE. This CDR3 spans 15 amino acids. The CDR3 is CASSVSGGFRETQFF. The CDR3 DNA is TGTGCCAGCAGCGTAAGCGGGGGCTTCCGGGAGACCCAGTTCTTC.

By frequency in the sample, this clonotype is medium-sized. This chain links TRBV7-9 with TRBJ2-1; D is unclear. The V gene lost 4 bases and the J gene lost 7 bases, with 8 bases spanning the gap. Germline CDR1 SEHNR, CDR2 FQNEAQ (reference sequence). This CDR3 contains 12 residues. CDR3: CASSWSGNEQFF. CDR3 coding DNA: TGTGCCAGCAGCTGGAGTGGAAATGAGCAGTTCTTC.

This clonotype was picked up a small number of times. V gene TRBV3-1 combines with J gene TRBJ2-1; the match to TRBD2 covers 12 bases. This CDR3 spans 18 amino acids. The germline V gene has CDR1 LGHDT and CDR2 YNNKEL (reference sequence). With V trimmed by 4 bases and J by 4 bases, 11 bases remained unmatched. CDR3 bases: TGTGCCAGCAGCCTTAAAGAGAAGACTAGCGGGGGATACAATGAGCAGTTCTTC. It codes for CASSLKEKTSGGYNEQFF.

The rearrangement links TRBV12-3 or TRBV12-4 to TRBJ2-5, with 9 bases identical to TRBD2. V shed 2 bases and J 4 bases; nucleotides not matched to a gene: 5. CDR3 length: 15 residues. The chain's CDR3 is CASSLQLAGLETQYF. In DNA, the CDR3 is TGTGCCAGCAGTTTACAGCTAGCGGGGTTAGAGACCCAGTACTTC.

This clonotype was counted between two and nine times. The CDR3 DNA reads as TGTGCCATCAGGGGAAGGGGAAGGGACGAGCAGTACTTC. It is translated as CAIRGRGRDEQYF. The chain has TRBV10-3 and TRBJ2-7; TRBD1 might be the D (5 bases). The CDR3 loop spans 13 amino acids. The germline V gene has CDR1 ENHRY and CDR2 SYGVKD. The V gene lost 6 bases and the J gene lost 5 bases, with 14 bases spanning the gap.

This clonotype was seen only a few times. DNA for the CDR3: TGTGCCTGGGGGTCTGGGGCCAACGTCCTGACTTTC. Translated: CAWGSGANVLTF. The chain links TRBV30 to TRBJ2-6; D call uncertain. In germline, CDR1 is GTSNPN, CDR2 SVGIG (reference sequence). V lost 5 bases and J lost 1, with 3 bases in between. The CDR3 covers 12 residues.

The gene calls are TRBV27 and TRBJ2-7; perhaps D is TRBD1 or TRBD2 (5 bases each). The CDR3 loop spans 15 amino acids. Trimming pared 1 base from V and 3 bases from J, leaving 13 bases between. Germline CDR1 is MNHEY and CDR2 is SMNVEV (reference sequence). The CDR3 DNA is TGTGCCAGCAGTTTATATGGGGGTAAAGGCTACGAGCAGTACTTC. This sequence encodes CASSLYGGKGYEQYF.

This clonotype has just a few counts. This rearrangement joins TRBV6-2 or TRBV6-3 to TRBJ2-1; D might be TRBD2 (7 bases). CDR3 size: 15 residues. CDR1 is MNHEY, CDR2 SVGEGT, per germline. The ends were cut back, 5 bases at V and 7 bases at J, with 18 bases in the middle. The CDR3 loop reads CASSKGGAGENEQFF. The CDR3 region has the DNA TGTGCCAGCAGTAAGGGGGGGGCCGGAGAGAATGAGCAGTTCTTC.